This T cell receptor (beta chain) derives from a study of PD-1 blockade in classical Hodgkin lymphoma. Study findings and constraints: Newly diagnosed patients reportedly trailed healthy donors in baseline TCR diversity. Later analyses included only patients treated at least 1 year post-ASCT.

The protocol was immunoSEQ multiplex PCR, while the TCRdb copy is restricted to in-frame clones and leaves out a portion. This sample carries about 21,000 clones, more than 65% of them seen once, and the ten largest clones take 20% to 25%. The CDR3 length is 16 residues. V was clipped by 0 bases and J by 0 bases, with 12 bases between them. The V gene's germline CDR1 is MNHNS and CDR2 SASEGT. Remarks on this clone: Its antigen is not known.

The time point is: cycle 4 day 1 (C4D1), after 6 weeks of nivolumab. The patients all showed relapse after autologous stem cell transplantation, while their brentuximab vedotin exposure varied. The chain has TRBV6-1 and TRBJ2-7; D gene ambiguous. The TCR was taken from a human donor with classical Hodgkin lymphoma. The sample in question was peripheral blood mononuclear cells (PBMCs), obtained before the fourth cycle of nivolumab. CDR3 in DNA: TGTGCCAGCAGTGAAGCGCCGGACCCTAGCTCCTACGAGCAGTACTTC. The encoded protein is CASSEAPDPSSYEQYF.